A selection of T cell receptor beta chains follows, all from one sample in a study of siplizumab effects on memory and regulatory T cells. Sequenced by immunoSEQ multiplex PCR; TCRdb stores in-frame clones only, minus some. The sample carries around 100,000 clones, more than 85% recorded once. Sequences were obtained from CD4+ T cells sorted from blood. These receptors were taken from a human donor in good health. Some clones in this sample may be carry-over from other donors' samples. Both conserved end residues are part of each CDR3. The D gene is left open where the match is weak. Rows give clone size only sometimes, using once, few, many, or a class for an expanded clone.

J gene	clone size	V gene	D gene	CDR3 DNA	CDR3 protein
TRBJ2-7	.	TRBV11-2	.	TGTGCCAGCAGCGCCGGACTAATTTCCGAGCAGTACTTC	CASSAGLISEQYF
TRBJ2-7	.	TRBV2	.	TGTGCCACGACGTACCGCTACGAGCAGTACTTC	CATTYRYEQYF
TRBJ1-6	.	TRBV5-1	TRBD1	TGCGCCAGCAGCAGTGGGGACAGGGGTCTTAATTCACCCCTCCACTTT	CASSSGDRGLNSPLHF
TRBJ2-1	.	TRBV28	.	TGTGCCAGCAGTTTTGGGAACTACAATGAGCAGTTCTTC	CASSFGNYNEQFF
TRBJ2-3	.	TRBV5-1	TRBD1	TGCGCCAGCAGCTTACAGGGGGCCCATGGGACAGATACGCAGTATTTT	CASSLQGAHGTDTQYF
TRBJ2-1	few	TRBV6-6	TRBD2	TGTGCCAGCAGTCCCAATAGCGGGAGCTCCTACAATGAGCAGTTCTTC	CASSPNSGSSYNEQFF
TRBJ1-1	.	TRBV10-3	TRBD1	TGTGCCATCTCCTGGGGACAGGGGGACACTGAAGCTTTCTTT	CAISWGQGDTEAFF
TRBJ2-5	.	TRBV11-2	.	TGTGCCAGCAGCGGAAGAAAAGTCCAAGAGACCCAGTACTTC	CASSGRKVQETQYF
TRBJ2-1	.	TRBV7-3	TRBD2	TGTGCCAGCAGCTTAAATGGTGGGAGGGCCTTCGGTGAGCAGTTCTTC	CASSLNGGRAFGEQFF
TRBJ1-2	.	TRBV6-1	.	TGTGCCAGCAGCGCGCGGCCGGAGCCTTCCTATGGCTACACCTTC	CASSARPEPSYGYTF
TRBJ1-2	.	TRBV25-1	TRBD1	TGTGCCAGCAGTGGAAGGACAGGGTTGGCCTATGGCTACACCTTC	CASSGRTGLAYGYTF
TRBJ1-2	.	TRBV25-1	TRBD1	TGTGCCAGCAGTGTCGGGGGGGACAGGGGGATTCGGTATGGCTACACCTTC	CASSVGGDRGIRYGYTF
TRBJ1-1	.	TRBV29-1	TRBD1	TGCAGCGTTGAACAAAAGGGACAGGAGAACACTGAAGCTTTCTTT	CSVEQKGQENTEAFF
TRBJ2-3	.	TRBV10-3	TRBD2	TGTGCCGTAGGGACTAGCGGGGCCCTTAGCACAGATACGCAGTATTTT	CAVGTSGALSTDTQYF
TRBJ2-7	.	TRBV7-9	.	TGTGCCAGCAGCTCCACAGGGAGTGGCGACGAGCAGTACTTC	CASSSTGSGDEQYF
TRBJ1-4	.	TRBV19	TRBD1	TGTGCCAGTAGTATACGGGGACAGGGATCAGAAAAACTGTTTTTT	CASSIRGQGSEKLFF
TRBJ1-1	few	TRBV4-2	.	TGTGCCAGCAGCCAAGACAGGAACACTGAAGCTTTCTTT	CASSQDRNTEAFF
TRBJ2-1	.	TRBV27	TRBD1	TGTGCCAGCAGTTGGGAAAGTTCGGTAGGGGGCCACAATGAGCAGTTCTTC	CASSWESSVGGHNEQFF
TRBJ2-7	.	TRBV28	.	TGTGCCACCCAGTCCGACGAGCAGTACTTC	CATQSDEQYF
TRBJ2-7	.	TRBV14	TRBD2	TGTGCCAGCAGTCCCAGCGGGAGGAGGACCTACGAGCAGTACTTC	CASSPSGRRTYEQYF
TRBJ1-2	.	TRBV27	.	TGTGCCAGCAGTTCCATACAAACAGGGAGCAACGGCTACACCTTC	CASSSIQTGSNGYTF
TRBJ2-7	.	TRBV7-9	TRBD2	TGTGCCAGCAGCGTCGGGACTAGCGGGAGAGTTCTGTACTTC	CASSVGTSGRVLYF
TRBJ1-3	.	TRBV28	.	TGTGCCAGCAGTTTAGGGGCTCCCTCTGGAAACACCATATATTTT	CASSLGAPSGNTIYF
TRBJ1-2	.	TRBV7-2	.	TGTGCCAGCAGCCTCGACTGGGGGAGCCCCGGCTACACCTTC	CASSLDWGSPGYTF
TRBJ2-2	.	TRBV2	.	TGTGCCAGCAGCATAACAGGGATCTCGGGGAACACCGGGGAGCTGTTTTTT	CASSITGISGNTGELFF
TRBJ2-1	.	TRBV11-2	.	TGTGCCAGCAGCTTAGCGGGGATCTACAATGAGCAGTTCTTC	CASSLAGIYNEQFF
TRBJ1-2	.	TRBV29-1	.	TGCAGCGCCAATGGGGTGGGACAAAGTTCTGTCTATGGCTACACCTTC	CSANGVGQSSVYGYTF
TRBJ2-5	.	TRBV7-9	.	TGTGCCAGCAGCCCGAAAGGGTTGAAAGCGAAGCAAGAGACCCAGTACTTC	CASSPKGLKAKQETQYF
TRBJ1-1	.	TRBV19	.	TGTGCCAGTAGTATACTCATGGGGAAGGTCACTGAAGCTTTCTTT	CASSILMGKVTEAFF
TRBJ2-5	.	TRBV5-6	TRBD2	TGTGCCAGCAGCTTTCTAGCGGGAGGATTTAGTCAGACCCAGTACTTC	CASSFLAGGFSQTQYF
TRBJ2-3	.	TRBV4-2	.	TGTGCCAGCAGCCAGAACACAGATACGCAGTATTTT	CASSQNTDTQYF
TRBJ2-5	.	TRBV9	TRBD2	TGTGCCAGCAGCGTAGCTGTAGCTAGCGGGAGAGAGACCCAGTACTTC	CASSVAVASGRETQYF
TRBJ2-3	.	TRBV19	.	TGTGCCAGTACCGCAGGGTTTGATACGCAGTATTTT	CASTAGFDTQYF
TRBJ2-5	.	TRBV5-1	.	TGCGCCAGCAGCTTAACGGGAGCGGGAGAGACCCAGTACTTC	CASSLTGAGETQYF
TRBJ2-7	.	TRBV6-5	TRBD1	TGTGCCAGCAGTCGCGGGACAGGGTTTGCCTACGAGCAGTACTTC	CASSRGTGFAYEQYF
TRBJ2-1	.	TRBV6-5	.	TGTGCCAGCAGTGCTCTTCCTATGACTCCCCAGTTCTTC	CASSALPMTPQFF
TRBJ2-3	.	TRBV18	TRBD2	TGTGCCAGCTCACCCCTTCGCGGGAGGGACACAGATACGCAGTATTTT	CASSPLRGRDTDTQYF